This T cell receptor (beta chain) was obtained from a study of T-cell memory formation after mild COVID-19. V lost 4 bases, J lost 8 bases, and 12 bases lay in between. Germline V gene lookup returns CDR1 SNHLY and CDR2 FYNNEI. The CDR3 has 13 amino acids. Whole-study results and caveats: CM and EM subsets held most contracting CD4+ clones; EMRA held CD8+ ones.

Each CDR3 protein gets one entry after TCRdb re-called the 5' RACE reads with MiXCR. The sample has hundreds of thousands of distinct CDR3 sequences, around 13% seen once. On this clonotype itself: Its antigen is not identified.

This clonotype was sampled from a young man who had mild COVID-19 (a few samples of this study predate the infection). Cell type and time point are not known. Sequencing was performed on PBMCs or a T cell subset sorted from them (not recorded which). The chain recombines TRBV2 with TRBJ2-1; D is undetermined. CDR3 sequence: CASSVLKVYEQFF. In DNA, the CDR3 is TGTGCCAGCAGTGTCCTAAAAGTGTATGAGCAGTTCTTC.